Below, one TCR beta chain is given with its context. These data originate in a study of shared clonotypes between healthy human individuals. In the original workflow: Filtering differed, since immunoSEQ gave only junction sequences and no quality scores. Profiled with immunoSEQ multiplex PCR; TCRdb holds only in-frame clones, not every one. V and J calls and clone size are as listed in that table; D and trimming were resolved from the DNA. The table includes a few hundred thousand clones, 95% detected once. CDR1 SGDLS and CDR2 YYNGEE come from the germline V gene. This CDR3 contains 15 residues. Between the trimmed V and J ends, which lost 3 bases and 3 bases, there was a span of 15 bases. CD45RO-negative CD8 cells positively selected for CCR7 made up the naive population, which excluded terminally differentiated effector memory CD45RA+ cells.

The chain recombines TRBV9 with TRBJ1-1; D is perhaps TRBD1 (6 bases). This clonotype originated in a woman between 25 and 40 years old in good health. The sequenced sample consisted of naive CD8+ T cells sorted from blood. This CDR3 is CASSARGARDTEAFF. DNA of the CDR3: TGTGCCAGCAGCGCGCGGGGGGCTAGGGACACTGAAGCTTTCTTT.